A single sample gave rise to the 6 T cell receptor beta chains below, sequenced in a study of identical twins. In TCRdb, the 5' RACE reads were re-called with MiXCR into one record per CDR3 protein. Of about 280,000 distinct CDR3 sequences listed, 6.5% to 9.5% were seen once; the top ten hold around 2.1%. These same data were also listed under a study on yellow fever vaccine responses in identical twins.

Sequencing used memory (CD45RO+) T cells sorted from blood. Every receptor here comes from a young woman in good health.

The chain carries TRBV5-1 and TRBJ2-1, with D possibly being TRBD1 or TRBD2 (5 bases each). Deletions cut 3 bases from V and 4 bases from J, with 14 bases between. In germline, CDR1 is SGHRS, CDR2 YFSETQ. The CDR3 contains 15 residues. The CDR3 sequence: CASSSTGTGYNEQFF. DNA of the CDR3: TGCGCCAGCAGCTCTACCGGGACGGGATACAATGAGCAGTTCTTC.

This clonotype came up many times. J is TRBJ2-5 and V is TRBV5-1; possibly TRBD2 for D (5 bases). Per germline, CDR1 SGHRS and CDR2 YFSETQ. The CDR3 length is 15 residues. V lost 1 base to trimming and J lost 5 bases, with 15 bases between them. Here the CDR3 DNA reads TGCGCCAGCAGCTTGTCGGTTGGGAGTAGGGAGACCCAGTACTTC. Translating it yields CASSLSVGSRETQYF. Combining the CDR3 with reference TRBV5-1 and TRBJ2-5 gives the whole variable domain KAGVTQTPRYLIKTRGQQVTLSCSPISGHRSVSWYQQTPGQGLQFLFEYFSETQRNKGNFPGRFSGRQFSNSRSEMNVSTLELGDSALYLCASSLSVGSRETQYFGPGTRLLVL.

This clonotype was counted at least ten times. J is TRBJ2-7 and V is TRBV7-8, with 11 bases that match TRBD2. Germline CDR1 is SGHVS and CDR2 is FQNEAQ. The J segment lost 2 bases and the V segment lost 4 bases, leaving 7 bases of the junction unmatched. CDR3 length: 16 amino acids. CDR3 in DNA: TGTGCCAGCAGCTCGCGTACTAGCGGGGGACCCTACGAGCAGTACGTC. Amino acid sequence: CASSSRTSGGPYEQYV.

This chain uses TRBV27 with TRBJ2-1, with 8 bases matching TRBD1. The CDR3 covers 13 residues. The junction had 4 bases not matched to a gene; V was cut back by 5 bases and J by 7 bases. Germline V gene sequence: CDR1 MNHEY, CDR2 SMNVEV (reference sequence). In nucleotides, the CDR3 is TGTGCCAGCAGTCAGGGGGCGCGGAATGAGCAGTTCTTC. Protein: CASSQGARNEQFF.

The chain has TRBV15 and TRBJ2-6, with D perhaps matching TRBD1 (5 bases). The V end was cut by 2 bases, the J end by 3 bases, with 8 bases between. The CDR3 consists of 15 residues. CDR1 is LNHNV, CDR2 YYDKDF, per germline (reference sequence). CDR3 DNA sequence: TGTGCCACCAGCAGACAGGGATTTGGGGCCAACGTCCTGACTTTC. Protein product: CATSRQGFGANVLTF. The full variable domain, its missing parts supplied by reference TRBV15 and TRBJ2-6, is DAMVIQNPRYQVTQFGKPVTLSCSQTLNHNVMYWYQQKSSQAPKLLFHYYDKDFNNEADTPDNFQSRRPNTSFCFLDIRSPGLGDTAMYLCATSRQGFGANVLTFGAGSRLTVL.

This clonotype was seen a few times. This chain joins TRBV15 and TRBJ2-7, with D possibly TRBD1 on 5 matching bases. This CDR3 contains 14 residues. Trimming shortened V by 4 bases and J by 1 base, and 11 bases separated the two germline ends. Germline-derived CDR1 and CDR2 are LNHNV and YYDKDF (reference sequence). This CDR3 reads CATSIQGNSYEQYF. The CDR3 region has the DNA TGTGCCACCAGCATTCAGGGTAATTCCTACGAGCAGTACTTC.